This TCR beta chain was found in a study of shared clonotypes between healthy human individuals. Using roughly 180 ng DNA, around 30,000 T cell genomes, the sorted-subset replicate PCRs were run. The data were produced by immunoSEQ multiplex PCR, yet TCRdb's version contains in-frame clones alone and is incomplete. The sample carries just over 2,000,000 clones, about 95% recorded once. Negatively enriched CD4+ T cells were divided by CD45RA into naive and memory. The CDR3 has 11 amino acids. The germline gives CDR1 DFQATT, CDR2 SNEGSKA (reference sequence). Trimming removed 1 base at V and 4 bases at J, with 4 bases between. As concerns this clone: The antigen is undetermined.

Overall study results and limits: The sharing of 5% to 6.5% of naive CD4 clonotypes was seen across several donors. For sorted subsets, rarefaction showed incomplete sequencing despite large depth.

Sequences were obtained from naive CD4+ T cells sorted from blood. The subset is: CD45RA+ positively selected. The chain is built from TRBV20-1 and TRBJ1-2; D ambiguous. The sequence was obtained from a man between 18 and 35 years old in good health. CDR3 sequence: CSARVRYGYTF. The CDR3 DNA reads TGCAGTGCTAGAGTACGCTATGGCTACACCTTC.